This T cell receptor beta chain was observed in a study of blood T cell repertoires in COVID-19. Study summary: T cells, B-cell-depleted T cells, or PBMCs supplied cDNA or gDNA.

Clones were read by immunoSEQ multiplex PCR, and TCRdb kept only the in-frame ones, dropping some. In the table there are 200,000 to 250,000 clones, roughly nine tenths of which are singletons. J gave up 5 bases and V 2 bases, and 14 bases lay outside the gene matches. Germline CDR1 is LGHNA and CDR2 is YSLEER. This CDR3 has 18 amino acids. The clonotype was recovered from a woman aged 25 to 39 who had recovered from COVID-19. Material: PBMCs or T cells enriched from blood (not recorded which). The chain links TRBV4-3 to TRBJ1-5; 8 bases fit TRBD1. The CDR3 spells CASSQTWTGRVGDQPQHF. CDR3 DNA: TGCGCCAGCAGCCAAACATGGACAGGGCGAGTAGGTGATCAGCCCCAGCATTTT.